This note documents a single TCR beta chain sequence. Its antigen is unidentified. TCRdb's table, derived via immunoSEQ multiplex PCR, lists solely in-frame clones and lacks some. The sample records approximately 24,000 clones, about nine tenths being singletons. The data belong to a study of T cell responses to AZD1222 COVID-19 vaccine. Study-level points and caveats: In the spike-specific TCR repertoire, nearly half reportedly target unmutated variant regions. Just six AZD1222 recipients were seropositive at baseline. At 160-218 and 743-854, vaccine-associated CD4 TCRs were dominant, and they spanned spike.

CDR3 length equals 14 residues. V gave up 1 base and J gave up 5 bases; unmatched junction bases: 2. The V gene's germline CDR1 is LGHDT and CDR2 YNNKEL (reference sequence). Recipients boosted at about 4 weeks or about 12 weeks are pooled. V usage is TRBV3-1 (or the pseudogene TRBV3-2) and J usage is TRBJ2-7, with 10 bases matching TRBD1. This TCR was sampled from an adult who received the AZD1222 COVID-19 vaccine. Sequencing was performed on peripheral blood, taken 28 days after the second AZD1222 dose. The CDR3 region is CASSQVTGGHEQYF. CDR3 bases: TGTGCCAGCAGCCAAGTGACAGGGGGCCACGAGCAGTACTTC.